This TCR beta chain emerged from a study of blood T cell repertoires in COVID-19. The wider study: Sample material is recorded as cDNA or gDNA derived from T cells, B-cell-depleted T cells, or PBMCs.

The CDR3 extends over 15 amino acids. Trimming removed 5 bases from V and 0 bases from J; junction bases left unmatched: 5. CDR1 SGHTA and CDR2 FQGNSA come from the germline V gene. Produced via immunoSEQ multiplex PCR; TCRdb's table is partial and in-frame only. Of about 59,000 clones listed, over 75% were seen once; the top ten hold 3.5% to 4%. This TCR derives from an elderly woman with acute or convalescent COVID-19. Sequencing input: peripheral blood. The chain is built from TRBV7-2 and TRBJ2-3; the match to TRBD1 covers 7 bases. The CDR3 protein is CASSPQGKSTDTQYF. The CDR3 DNA follows: TGTGCCAGCAGCCCACAGGGGAAAAGCACAGATACGCAGTATTTT.